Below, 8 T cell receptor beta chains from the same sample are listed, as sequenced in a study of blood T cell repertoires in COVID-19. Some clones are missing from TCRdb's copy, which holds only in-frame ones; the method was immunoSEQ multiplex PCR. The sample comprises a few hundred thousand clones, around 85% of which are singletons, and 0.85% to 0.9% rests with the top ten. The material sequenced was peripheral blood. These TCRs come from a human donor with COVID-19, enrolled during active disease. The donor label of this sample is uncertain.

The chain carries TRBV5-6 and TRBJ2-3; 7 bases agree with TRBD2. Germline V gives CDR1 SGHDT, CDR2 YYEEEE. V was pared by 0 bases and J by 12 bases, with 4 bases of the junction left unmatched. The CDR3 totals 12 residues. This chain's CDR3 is CASSLARGSQYF. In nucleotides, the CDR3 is TGTGCCAGCAGCTTGGCGCGGGGGTCCCAGTATTTT.

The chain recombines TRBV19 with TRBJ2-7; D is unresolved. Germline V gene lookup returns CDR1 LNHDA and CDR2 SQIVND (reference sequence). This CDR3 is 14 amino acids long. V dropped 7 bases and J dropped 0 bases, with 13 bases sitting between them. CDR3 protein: CASTPHPLSYEQYF. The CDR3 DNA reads TGTGCCAGTACCCCACACCCTCTCTCCTACGAGCAGTACTTC.

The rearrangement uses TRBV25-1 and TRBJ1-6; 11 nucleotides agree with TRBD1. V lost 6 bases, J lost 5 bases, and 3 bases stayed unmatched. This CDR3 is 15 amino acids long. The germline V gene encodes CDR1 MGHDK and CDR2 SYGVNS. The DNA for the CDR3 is TGTGCCAGCAGGGAGGACAGGGGGCATAATTCACCCCTCCACTTT. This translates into CASREDRGHNSPLHF.

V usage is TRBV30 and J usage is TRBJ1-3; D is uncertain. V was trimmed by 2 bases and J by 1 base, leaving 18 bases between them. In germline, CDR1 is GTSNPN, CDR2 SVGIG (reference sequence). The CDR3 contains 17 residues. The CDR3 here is CAWSKAAARGSGNTIYF. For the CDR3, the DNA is TGTGCCTGGAGTAAGGCGGCGGCTAGAGGTTCTGGAAACACCATATATTTT.

The CDR3 DNA is TGTGCCAGCAGCTTGGCCTCCTCCTACAATGAGCAGTTCTTC. Translated, it gives CASSLASSYNEQFF. The chain joins TRBV25-1 to TRBJ2-1; no clear D. The germline V gene has CDR1 MGHDK and CDR2 SYGVNS. Between the trimmed V and J ends, which lost 6 bases and 0 bases, there was a span of 9 bases. The CDR3 contains 14 residues.

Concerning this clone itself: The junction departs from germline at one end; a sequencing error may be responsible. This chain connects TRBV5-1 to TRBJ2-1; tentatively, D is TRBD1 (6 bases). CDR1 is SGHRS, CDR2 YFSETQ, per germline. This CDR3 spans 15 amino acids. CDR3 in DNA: TGCGCCAGCAGCTTGGATCCCCTGTCGGACAGAATAGGGATCTTC. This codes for CASSLDPLSDRIGIF.

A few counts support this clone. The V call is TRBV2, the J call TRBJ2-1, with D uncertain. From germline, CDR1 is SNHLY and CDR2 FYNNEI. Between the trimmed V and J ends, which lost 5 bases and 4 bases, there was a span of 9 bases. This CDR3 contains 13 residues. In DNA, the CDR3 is TGTGCCAGCAGTATTCGTCCGTACAATGAGCAGTTCTTC. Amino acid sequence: CASSIRPYNEQFF.

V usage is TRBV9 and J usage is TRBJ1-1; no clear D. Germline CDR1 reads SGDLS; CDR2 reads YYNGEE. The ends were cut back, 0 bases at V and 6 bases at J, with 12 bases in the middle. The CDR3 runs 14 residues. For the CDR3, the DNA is TGTGCCAGCAGCGTAGGAGGGAGTGAGGCTGAAGCTTTCTTT. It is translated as CASSVGGSEAEAFF.